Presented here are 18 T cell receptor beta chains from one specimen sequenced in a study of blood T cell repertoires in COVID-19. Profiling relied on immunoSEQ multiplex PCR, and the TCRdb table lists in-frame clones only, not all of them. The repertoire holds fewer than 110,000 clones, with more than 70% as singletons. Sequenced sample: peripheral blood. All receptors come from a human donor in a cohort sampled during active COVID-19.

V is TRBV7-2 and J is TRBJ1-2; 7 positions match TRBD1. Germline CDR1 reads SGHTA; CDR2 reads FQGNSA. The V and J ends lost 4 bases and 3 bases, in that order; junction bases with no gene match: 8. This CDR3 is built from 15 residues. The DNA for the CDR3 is TGTGCCAGCAGCTCAAGAAGTGACAGGGACTATGGCTACACCTTC. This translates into CASSSRSDRDYGYTF.

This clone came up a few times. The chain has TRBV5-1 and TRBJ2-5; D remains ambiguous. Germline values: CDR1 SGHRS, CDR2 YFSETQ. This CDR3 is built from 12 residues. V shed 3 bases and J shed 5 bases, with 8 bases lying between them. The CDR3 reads CASSWAGETQYF. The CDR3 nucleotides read TGCGCCAGCAGCTGGGCTGGGGAGACCCAGTACTTC.

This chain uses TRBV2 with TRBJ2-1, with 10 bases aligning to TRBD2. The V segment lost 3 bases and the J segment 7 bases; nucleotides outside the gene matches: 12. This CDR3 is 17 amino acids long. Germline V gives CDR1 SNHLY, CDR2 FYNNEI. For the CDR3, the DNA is TGTGCCAGCAGTGAGGTCCTAGCGGGAGCCTTGAAGAATGAGCAGTTCTTC. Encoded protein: CASSEVLAGALKNEQFF. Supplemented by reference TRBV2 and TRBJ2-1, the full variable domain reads EPEVTQTPSHQVTQMGQEVILRCVPISNHLYFYWYRQILGQKVEFLVSFYNNEISEKSEIFDDQFSVERPDGSNFTLKIRSTKLEDSAMYFCASSEVLAGALKNEQFFGPGTRLTVL.

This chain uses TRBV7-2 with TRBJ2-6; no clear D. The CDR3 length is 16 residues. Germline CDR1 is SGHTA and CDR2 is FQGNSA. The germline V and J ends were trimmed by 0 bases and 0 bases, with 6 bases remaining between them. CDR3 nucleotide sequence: TGTGCCAGCAGCTTAGCGAGTTTCTCTGGGGCCAACGTCCTGACTTTC. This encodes CASSLASFSGANVLTF.

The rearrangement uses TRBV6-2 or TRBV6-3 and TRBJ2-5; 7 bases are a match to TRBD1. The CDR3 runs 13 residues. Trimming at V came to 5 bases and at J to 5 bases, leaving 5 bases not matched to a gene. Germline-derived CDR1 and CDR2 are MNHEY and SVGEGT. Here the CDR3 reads CASSSHRGETQYF. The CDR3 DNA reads TGTGCCAGCAGTAGCCACAGGGGTGAGACCCAGTACTTC.

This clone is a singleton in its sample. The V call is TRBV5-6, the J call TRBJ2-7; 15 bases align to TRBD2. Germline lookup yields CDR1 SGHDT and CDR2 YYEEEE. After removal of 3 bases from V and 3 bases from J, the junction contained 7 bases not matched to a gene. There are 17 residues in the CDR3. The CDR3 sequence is CASSSGLAGGWGYEQYF. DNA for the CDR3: TGTGCCAGCAGCTCGGGACTAGCGGGAGGTTGGGGCTACGAGCAGTACTTC.

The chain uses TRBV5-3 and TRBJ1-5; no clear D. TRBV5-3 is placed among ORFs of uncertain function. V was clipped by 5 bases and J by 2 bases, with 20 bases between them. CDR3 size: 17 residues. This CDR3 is CARRKDGNPKGNQPQHF. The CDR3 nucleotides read TGTGCCAGAAGAAAAGACGGGAACCCTAAGGGCAATCAGCCCCAGCATTTT.

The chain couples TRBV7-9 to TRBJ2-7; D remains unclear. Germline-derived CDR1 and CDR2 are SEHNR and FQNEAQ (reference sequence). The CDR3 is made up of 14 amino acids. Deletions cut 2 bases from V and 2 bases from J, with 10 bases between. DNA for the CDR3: TGTGCCAGCAGCTTAAGTGCCCTACCCTACGAGCAGTACTTC. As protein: CASSLSALPYEQYF.

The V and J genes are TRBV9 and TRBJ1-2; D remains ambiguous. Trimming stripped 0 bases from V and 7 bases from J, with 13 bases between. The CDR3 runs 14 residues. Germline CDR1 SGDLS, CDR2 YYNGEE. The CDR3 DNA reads TGTGCCAGCAGCGTAGGACACCTTGGAGGTGGCTACACCTTC. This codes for CASSVGHLGGGYTF.

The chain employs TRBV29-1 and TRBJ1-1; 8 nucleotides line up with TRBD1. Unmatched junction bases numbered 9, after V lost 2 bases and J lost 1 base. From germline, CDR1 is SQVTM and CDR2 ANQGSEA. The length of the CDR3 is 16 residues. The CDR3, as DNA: TGCAGCGTTGAACCCAGGTTGGACAGGGAGAACACTGAAGCTTTCTTT. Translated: CSVEPRLDRENTEAFF.

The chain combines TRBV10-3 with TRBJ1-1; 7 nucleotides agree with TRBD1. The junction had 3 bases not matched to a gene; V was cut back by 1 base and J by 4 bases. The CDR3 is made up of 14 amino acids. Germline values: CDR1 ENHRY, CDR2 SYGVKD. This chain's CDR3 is CAISELTGATEAFF. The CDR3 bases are TGTGCCATCAGTGAGTTAACAGGGGCCACTGAAGCTTTCTTT.

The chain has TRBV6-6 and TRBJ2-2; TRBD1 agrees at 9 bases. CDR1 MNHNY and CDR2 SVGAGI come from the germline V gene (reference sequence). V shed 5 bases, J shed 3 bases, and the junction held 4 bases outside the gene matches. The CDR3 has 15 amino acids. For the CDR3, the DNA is TGTGCCAGCAGTCTACAGGGGGCGGACACCGGGGAGCTGTTTTTT. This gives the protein CASSLQGADTGELFF.

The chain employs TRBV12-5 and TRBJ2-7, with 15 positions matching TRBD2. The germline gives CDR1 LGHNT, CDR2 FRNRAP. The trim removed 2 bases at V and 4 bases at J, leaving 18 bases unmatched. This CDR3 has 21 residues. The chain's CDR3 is CASGLSYLQPGLAGGSYEQYV. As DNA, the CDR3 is TGTGCTAGTGGTTTGTCCTACTTACAACCGGGACTAGCGGGAGGCTCATACGAGCAGTACGTC.

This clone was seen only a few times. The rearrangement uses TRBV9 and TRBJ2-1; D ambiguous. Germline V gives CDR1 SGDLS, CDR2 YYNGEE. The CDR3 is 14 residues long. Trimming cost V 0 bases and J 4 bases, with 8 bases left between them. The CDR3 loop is CASSVDSAYNEQFF. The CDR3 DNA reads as TGTGCCAGCAGCGTAGACTCCGCATACAATGAGCAGTTCTTC.

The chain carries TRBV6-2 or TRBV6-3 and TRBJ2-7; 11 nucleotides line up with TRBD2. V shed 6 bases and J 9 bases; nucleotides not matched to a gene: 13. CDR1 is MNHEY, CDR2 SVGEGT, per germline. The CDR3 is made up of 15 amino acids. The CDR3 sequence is CASRYGTSGDLGQYV. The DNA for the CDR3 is TGTGCCAGCAGATACGGGACTAGCGGAGACTTGGGGCAGTACGTC.

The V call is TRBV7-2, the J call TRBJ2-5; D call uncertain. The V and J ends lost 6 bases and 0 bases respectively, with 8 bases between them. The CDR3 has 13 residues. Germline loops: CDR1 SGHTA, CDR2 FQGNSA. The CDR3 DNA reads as TGTGCCAGCAGTTCTGGCCACCAAGAGACCCAGTACTTC. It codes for CASSSGHQETQYF. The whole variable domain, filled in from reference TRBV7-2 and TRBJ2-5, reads GAGVSQSPSNKVTEKGKDVELRCDPISGHTALYWYRQSLGQGLEFLIYFQGNSAPDKSGLPSDRFSAERTGGSVSTLTIQRTQQEDSAVYLCASSSGHQETQYFGPGTRLLVL.

The CDR3 spells CASSLEWASAQETQYF. The CDR3 DNA follows: TGTGCCAGCAGCTTAGAATGGGCTAGCGCCCAAGAGACCCAGTACTTC. The chain employs TRBV11-2 and TRBJ2-5, with D perhaps TRBD2 (6 bases). With 0 bases removed from V and 1 base from J, the gap between germline ends came to 12 bases. The length of the CDR3 is 16 residues. CDR1 and CDR2 (germline): SGHAT, FQNNGV.

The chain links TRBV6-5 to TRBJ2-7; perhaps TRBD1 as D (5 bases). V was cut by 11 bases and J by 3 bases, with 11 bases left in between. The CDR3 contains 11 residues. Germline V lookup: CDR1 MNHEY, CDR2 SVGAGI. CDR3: CAGQTDYEQYF. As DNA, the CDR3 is TGTGCCGGCCAGACAGACTACGAGCAGTACTTC.